This T cell receptor beta chain stems from a study of shared clonotypes between healthy human individuals. The germline gives CDR1 MGHRA, CDR2 YSYEKL. J was trimmed by 5 bases and V by 2 bases; bases with no gene match: 11. The CDR3 has 18 amino acids. Assay used: immunoSEQ multiplex PCR; TCRdb lists only in-frame clones, some missing. The sample contains some 2.4 million clones, over 85% of which appear only once. Source material: naive CD4+ T cells from PBMCs. Sample subset: CD45RA+ positively selected. The TCR originated in a young man in good health. Some clones in this sample may be carry-over from other donors' samples. The chain employs TRBV4-1 and TRBJ2-2; 10 bases map to TRBD2. The CDR3 sequence: CASSQWVLAGPFTGELFF. DNA for the CDR3: TGCGCCAGCAGCCAATGGGTACTAGCGGGACCCTTTACCGGGGAGCTGTTTTTT.